These T cell receptor beta chains were read from a single sample in a study of graft-versus-host responses after intestinal transplantation. The assay was immunoSEQ multiplex PCR, and TCRdb's table has in-frame clones only and misses some. Of about 50,000 clones in the sample, approximately 91% were seen once. Their antigen targets remain unknown. This specimen consisted of unstimulated CD4+ T cells sorted from spleen or lymph node cells, obtained before transplant. These receptors all come from a human donor who was the organ donor for an intestinal transplant. The CDR3 runs from the conserved cysteine through the conserved F or W. D genes are given only for firm matches. Not every row has a clone size; where given, it reads once, few, many or a size class.

v_call: TRBV10-3; j_call: TRBJ2-7; clone_size: NA; d_call: TRBD2; cdr3_nt: TGTGCCATCAGTGGGACTAGCGGGGGGACCTACGAGCAGTACTTC; cdr3_aa: CAISGTSGGTYEQYF
v_call: TRBV27; j_call: TRBJ2-7; clone_size: NA; d_call: NA; cdr3_nt: TGTGCCAGCAGTTTTAGTCGCCTGCCGGGGGCGGCCTACGAGCAGTACTTC; cdr3_aa: CASSFSRLPGAAYEQYF
v_call: TRBV10-3; j_call: TRBJ1-3; clone_size: few; d_call: TRBD1; cdr3_nt: TGTGCCATCAGTGCCACAGGGGCCTCTGGAAACACCATATATTTT; cdr3_aa: CAISATGASGNTIYF
v_call: TRBV5-4; j_call: TRBJ2-3; clone_size: NA; d_call: NA; cdr3_nt: TGTGCCAGCAGCTTGGACACAGATACGCAGTATTTT; cdr3_aa: CASSLDTDTQYF
v_call: TRBV30; j_call: TRBJ1-6; clone_size: NA; d_call: NA; cdr3_nt: TGTGCCTGGAGTGCCCAGGGGCCAAATAATTCACCCCTCCACTTT; cdr3_aa: CAWSAQGPNNSPLHF
v_call: TRBV28; j_call: TRBJ2-7; clone_size: NA; d_call: NA; cdr3_nt: TGTGCCAGCAGCCTTCTGGGTCGGGAGCAGTACTTC; cdr3_aa: CASSLLGREQYF
v_call: TRBV28; j_call: TRBJ2-4; clone_size: NA; d_call: TRBD2; cdr3_nt: TGTGCCAGCCTCTCCGGGAGCGCGGGAGGTTGGAACATTCAGTACTTC; cdr3_aa: CASLSGSAGGWNIQYF
v_call: TRBV20-1; j_call: TRBJ2-1; clone_size: NA; d_call: NA; cdr3_nt: TGCAGTGCTAGCCCCTACAATGAGCAGTTCTTC; cdr3_aa: CSASPYNEQFF
v_call: TRBV7-9; j_call: TRBJ2-7; clone_size: NA; d_call: TRBD2; cdr3_nt: TGTGCCAGCAGCCTCGGGACTAGCGGGAAGAGTCCCTACGAGCAGTACTTC; cdr3_aa: CASSLGTSGKSPYEQYF
v_call: TRBV5-1; j_call: TRBJ2-7; clone_size: NA; d_call: TRBD1; cdr3_nt: TGCGCCAGCAGCTTGGATGGGACAGGGGCCTACGAGCAGTACTTC; cdr3_aa: CASSLDGTGAYEQYF
v_call: TRBV29-1; j_call: TRBJ2-3; clone_size: NA; d_call: NA; cdr3_nt: TGCAGCGTTGAAGTCAGGGGGACTAGCACAGATACGCAGTATTTT; cdr3_aa: CSVEVRGTSTDTQYF
v_call: TRBV27; j_call: TRBJ2-1; clone_size: NA; d_call: TRBD2; cdr3_nt: TGTGCCAGCAGTTTAAAAGGGCTAGCGGGAGATGGTTATGAGCAGTTCTTC; cdr3_aa: CASSLKGLAGDGYEQFF
v_call: TRBV2; j_call: TRBJ1-5; clone_size: NA; d_call: TRBD1; cdr3_nt: TGTGCCAGCAGTGATATTTTTGAACCGGGACAGGGTAAACAGCCCCAGCATTTT; cdr3_aa: CASSDIFEPGQGKQPQHF
v_call: TRBV19; j_call: TRBJ1-1; clone_size: once; d_call: NA; cdr3_nt: TGTGCCAGTAATAACTGGGGGAACACTGAAGCTTTCTTT; cdr3_aa: CASNNWGNTEAFF
v_call: TRBV2; j_call: TRBJ2-5; clone_size: NA; d_call: NA; cdr3_nt: TGTGCCAGCAGTCGCACCGTTAGGGCACAATTTGAGACCCAGTACTTC; cdr3_aa: CASSRTVRAQFETQYF
v_call: TRBV18; j_call: TRBJ2-1; clone_size: NA; d_call: NA; cdr3_nt: TGTGCCAGCTCACGAGGCTATGAGCAGTTCTTC; cdr3_aa: CASSRGYEQFF
v_call: TRBV6-5; j_call: TRBJ1-1; clone_size: NA; d_call: NA; cdr3_nt: TGTGCCAGCAGTTACTCAGACCTAAACACTGAAGCTTTCTTT; cdr3_aa: CASSYSDLNTEAFF
v_call: TRBV2; j_call: TRBJ2-7; clone_size: NA; d_call: TRBD1; cdr3_nt: TGTGCCAGCAGAACCGGGACAGGGCTCTCCTACGAGCAGTACTTC; cdr3_aa: CASRTGTGLSYEQYF
v_call: TRBV30; j_call: TRBJ2-7; clone_size: NA; d_call: TRBD2; cdr3_nt: TGTGCCTGGAGTGTGACTAGCAATGGCGAGCAGTACTTC; cdr3_aa: CAWSVTSNGEQYF
v_call: TRBV11-3; j_call: TRBJ2-1; clone_size: NA; d_call: NA; cdr3_nt: TGTGCCAGCAGCTTAGAGCGGAGAGGGCGTTTCAATGAGCAGTTCTTC; cdr3_aa: CASSLERRGRFNEQFF
v_call: TRBV4-1; j_call: TRBJ2-5; clone_size: NA; d_call: TRBD2; cdr3_nt: TGCGCCAGCAGCCTCGGACTAGCTGAGACCCAGTACTTC; cdr3_aa: CASSLGLAETQYF
v_call: TRBV30; j_call: TRBJ2-3; clone_size: NA; d_call: TRBD2; cdr3_nt: TGTGCCTGGAGTGACGGACTAGCGGGAAACACAGATACGCAGTATTTT; cdr3_aa: CAWSDGLAGNTDTQYF
v_call: TRBV19; j_call: TRBJ2-2; clone_size: few; d_call: TRBD1; cdr3_nt: TGTGCCAGTAGAGACAGGGTGGTGGCCGGGGAGCTGTTTTTT; cdr3_aa: CASRDRVVAGELFF
v_call: TRBV7-2; j_call: TRBJ2-3; clone_size: NA; d_call: NA; cdr3_nt: TGTGCCAGCAGCTCAGGGGGGGATACGCAGTATTTT; cdr3_aa: CASSSGGDTQYF
v_call: TRBV7-2; j_call: TRBJ2-7; clone_size: NA; d_call: NA; cdr3_nt: TGTGCCAGCAGCTTAAGGGGTTGGGGCGGGCCCTCCTACGAGCAGTACTTC; cdr3_aa: CASSLRGWGGPSYEQYF
v_call: TRBV7-7; j_call: TRBJ2-1; clone_size: NA; d_call: NA; cdr3_nt: TGTGCCAGCAGCTTAGGGAGAATTGGCTATGAGCAGTTCTTC; cdr3_aa: CASSLGRIGYEQFF
v_call: TRBV5-5; j_call: TRBJ2-3; clone_size: NA; d_call: TRBD1; cdr3_nt: TGTGCCAGCAGCTCCCGACAGGGGAGCACAGATACGCAGTATTTT; cdr3_aa: CASSSRQGSTDTQYF
v_call: TRBV4-1; j_call: TRBJ2-3; clone_size: NA; d_call: TRBD2; cdr3_nt: TGCGCCAGCAGCCAAGCCATCCTAGCGGGAGGGCGGGCAGATACGCAGTATTTT; cdr3_aa: CASSQAILAGGRADTQYF
v_call: TRBV29-1; j_call: TRBJ2-7; clone_size: NA; d_call: TRBD1; cdr3_nt: TGCAGCGTTCCCGGGACAGGGACCTACGAGCAGTACTTC; cdr3_aa: CSVPGTGTYEQYF
v_call: TRBV28; j_call: TRBJ2-3; clone_size: NA; d_call: NA; cdr3_nt: TGTGCCAGCAGTTCCCCGACAGATACGCAGTATTTT; cdr3_aa: CASSSPTDTQYF
v_call: TRBV7-2; j_call: TRBJ2-7; clone_size: once; d_call: NA; cdr3_nt: TGTGCCAGCAGCTTAGGGGGCAGAAACTCCTACGAGCAGTACTTC; cdr3_aa: CASSLGGRNSYEQYF
v_call: TRBV6-6; j_call: TRBJ2-7; clone_size: NA; d_call: TRBD1; cdr3_nt: TGTGCCAGCAGTTACTTTCCGACAGGGGAGAGGGAGCAGTACTTC; cdr3_aa: CASSYFPTGEREQYF
v_call: TRBV7-8; j_call: TRBJ1-3; clone_size: once; d_call: NA; cdr3_nt: TGTGCCAGCATATGGGGAGCCGCTGGAAACACCATATATTTT; cdr3_aa: CASIWGAAGNTIYF
v_call: TRBV11-2; j_call: TRBJ2-1; clone_size: NA; d_call: TRBD2; cdr3_nt: TGTGCCAGCAGCATCATAGCGGGAGCAACCTACAATGAGCAGTTCTTC; cdr3_aa: CASSIIAGATYNEQFF
v_call: TRBV6-5; j_call: TRBJ2-5; clone_size: NA; d_call: NA; cdr3_nt: TGTGCCAGCAGGGGGGCAAAAGAGACCCAGTACTTC; cdr3_aa: CASRGAKETQYF
v_call: TRBV4-3; j_call: TRBJ1-5; clone_size: NA; d_call: TRBD1; cdr3_nt: TGCGCCAGCAGCCAAGATCGTACAGGGGCCCGCAATCAGCCCCAGCATTTT; cdr3_aa: CASSQDRTGARNQPQHF
v_call: TRBV12-5; j_call: TRBJ2-2; clone_size: once; d_call: TRBD2; cdr3_nt: TGTGCTAGTGGTTTGTGGGGACTAGCGGGAGGTTTCGACACCGGGGAGCTGTTTTTT; cdr3_aa: CASGLWGLAGGFDTGELFF
v_call: TRBV4-2; j_call: TRBJ2-3; clone_size: NA; d_call: NA; cdr3_nt: TGTGCCAGCAGCCTCCCGAAGGGACGGAGTCAAGATACGCAGTATTTT; cdr3_aa: CASSLPKGRSQDTQYF
v_call: TRBV28; j_call: TRBJ2-1; clone_size: NA; d_call: NA; cdr3_nt: TGTGCCAGCGATTCAAGGGGCGACTCCAATGAGCAGTTCTTC; cdr3_aa: CASDSRGDSNEQFF
v_call: TRBV14; j_call: TRBJ2-7; clone_size: NA; d_call: NA; cdr3_nt: TGTGCCAGTTCTCAGGGTATGATGGGAGAGCAGTACTTC; cdr3_aa: CASSQGMMGEQYF
v_call: TRBV7-2; j_call: TRBJ2-7; clone_size: once; d_call: TRBD2; cdr3_nt: TGTGCCAGCAGCTCTGGGAGCGGGAGTTCCTACGAGCAGTACTTC; cdr3_aa: CASSSGSGSSYEQYF
v_call: TRBV6-5; j_call: TRBJ2-7; clone_size: NA; d_call: NA; cdr3_nt: TGTGCCAGCAGTTCAGACAGGAGCTCCTACGAGCAGTACTTC; cdr3_aa: CASSSDRSSYEQYF
v_call: TRBV7-2; j_call: TRBJ2-7; clone_size: NA; d_call: TRBD2; cdr3_nt: TGTGCCAGCAGCTCATTAGCGGGAGTCTACGAGCAGTACTTC; cdr3_aa: CASSSLAGVYEQYF
v_call: TRBV4-2; j_call: TRBJ1-4; clone_size: NA; d_call: NA; cdr3_nt: TGTGCCAGCAGCTTACGTCGAACAGGAGCAACTAATGAAAAACTGTTTTTT; cdr3_aa: CASSLRRTGATNEKLFF
v_call: TRBV28; j_call: TRBJ2-2; clone_size: NA; d_call: TRBD1; cdr3_nt: TGTGCCAGCAGTTCCTCTAGGGGGCGAAACACCGGGGAGCTGTTTTTT; cdr3_aa: CASSSSRGRNTGELFF
v_call: TRBV7-2; j_call: TRBJ2-7; clone_size: NA; d_call: NA; cdr3_nt: TGTGCCAGCAGCTTATCCTACGAGCAGTACTTC; cdr3_aa: CASSLSYEQYF
v_call: TRBV20-1; j_call: TRBJ2-7; clone_size: NA; d_call: NA; cdr3_nt: TGCAGTGCTAGTAGCTACGAGCAGTACTTC; cdr3_aa: CSASSYEQYF
v_call: TRBV18; j_call: TRBJ2-3; clone_size: NA; d_call: TRBD2; cdr3_nt: TGTGCCAGCTCACCAGCGGGAGCGAGCACAGATACGCAGTATTTT; cdr3_aa: CASSPAGASTDTQYF